What follows are 29 T cell receptor beta chains derived from one specimen sequenced in a study of PD-1 blockade in classical Hodgkin lymphoma (dated by TCRdb to 2019 to 2021). The time point label corresponds to: cycle 1 day 1 (C1D1), immediately before nivolumab initiation. All trial patients had relapsed after autologous stem cell transplantation, with cohorts A, B and C differing in prior brentuximab vedotin exposure. To prepare the library, the immunoSEQ multiplex PCR assay was applied. Entries here come from immuneACCESS through TCRdb and include only in-frame sequences with V and J called. Some clones fail to appear in such tables; in the studies checked, an unresolved V gene covers under half of the shortfall, and the cause of the remainder is unknown. The sample table shows roughly 40,000 clones, and roughly 90% are seen once. Jointly, the top ten make up about 9% of the sample. Sequencing was performed on peripheral blood mononuclear cells (PBMCs), taken at baseline. The receptors derive from a human donor with classical Hodgkin lymphoma.

This clone rates as medium-sized. The chain recombines TRBV9 with TRBJ2-7; unclear D gene. This CDR3 comprises 14 residues. V lost 3 bases to trimming and J lost 3 bases, with 13 bases between them. The germline gives CDR1 SGDLS, CDR2 YYNGEE. CDR3 loop: CASSAGRKNYEQYF. The CDR3 DNA is TGTGCCAGCAGCGCGGGTAGGAAAAACTACGAGCAGTACTTC.

The V and J genes are TRBV5-6 and TRBJ2-3, with a tentative D call TRBD2 (5 bases). The CDR3 consists of 18 residues. With 0 bases removed from V and 2 bases from J, the gap between germline ends came to 19 bases. Germline assignment: CDR1 SGHDT and CDR2 YYEEEE. Here the CDR3 reads CASSLVVLRGTHTDTQYF. The CDR3, as DNA: TGTGCCAGCAGCTTGGTTGTTCTCCGGGGAACCCACACAGATACGCAGTATTTT.

The rearrangement joins TRBV4-2 to TRBJ2-2; the match to TRBD2 covers 7 bases. Per germline, CDR1 LGHNA and CDR2 YNFKEQ. V lost 3 bases to trimming and J lost 6 bases; unmatched junction nucleotides: 7. This CDR3 region has 15 residues. The CDR3 DNA is TGTGCCAGCAGCCAGGTCCGGGGGGACCCCGGGGAGCTGTTTTTT. Protein sequence: CASSQVRGDPGELFF.

The genes are TRBV5-1 and TRBJ2-3, with 9 bases that match TRBD1. Germline trimming cut 0 bases from V and 5 bases from J; bases unmatched to any gene: 10. The germline gives CDR1 SGHRS, CDR2 YFSETQ. The CDR3 is 17 amino acids. The CDR3 bases are TGCGCCAGCAGCTTGGCCCTGGGACAGGGACCTGGAGATACGCAGTATTTT. Amino acid sequence: CASSLALGQGPGDTQYF.

About this clone: Within the sample, other DNA sequences also encode this same CDR3. The rearrangement joins TRBV15 to TRBJ1-5; possibly TRBD1 for D (6 bases). CDR1 is LNHNV and CDR2 is YYDKDF in the germline V gene (reference sequence). Trimming stripped 0 bases from V and 2 bases from J, with 11 bases between. CDR3 length: 16 residues. The CDR3 nucleotides read TGTGCCACCAGCAGAGATAGGGGGGCCGGCAATCAGCCCCAGCATTTT. It translates to CATSRDRGAGNQPQHF.

The V gene is TRBV19, the J gene TRBJ1-5, with 7 bases that match TRBD1. J gave up 4 bases and V 6 bases, and 9 bases lay outside the gene matches. The CDR3 loop spans 15 amino acids. Germline CDR1 LNHDA, CDR2 SQIVND (reference sequence). The CDR3 here is CASRTGRGYNQPQHF. CDR3 DNA sequence: TGTGCCAGTAGGACCGGCAGGGGGTATAATCAGCCCCAGCATTTT.

This chain's CDR3 is CSVEGRTEVGYGYTF. As DNA, the CDR3 is TGCAGCGTTGAAGGCAGGACGGAGGTGGGCTATGGCTACACCTTC. The chain links TRBV29-1 to TRBJ1-2; unclear D gene. The CDR3 loop spans 15 amino acids. Trimming pared 1 base from V and 4 bases from J, leaving 16 bases between. Germline V CDR1 and CDR2: SQVTM, ANQGSEA.

This clone was found once. The rearrangement links TRBV2 to TRBJ2-5; 7 positions agree with TRBD2. The CDR3 is 11 residues long. Germline V gene lookup returns CDR1 SNHLY and CDR2 FYNNEI. J lost 5 bases, V lost 10 bases, and 4 bases had no gene match. The CDR3 loop reads CATAGRETQYF. CDR3 nucleotide sequence: TGTGCCACAGCGGGGCGGGAGACCCAGTACTTC.

This chain uses TRBV7-9 with TRBJ2-7; D unclear. CDR1 and CDR2 (germline): SEHNR, FQNEAQ (reference sequence). Trimming took off 0 bases at V and 4 bases at J, with 10 bases between the two ends. The CDR3 runs to 14 residues. DNA of the CDR3: TGTGCCAGCAGCTTAGCTGGGCTGACTTACGAGCAGTACTTC. It translates to CASSLAGLTYEQYF. The full variable domain, completed using reference TRBV7-9 and TRBJ2-7, is DTGVSQNPRHKITKRGQNVTFRCDPISEHNRLYWYRQTLGQGPEFLTYFQNEAQLEKSRLLSDRFSAERPKGSFSTLEIQRTEQGDSAMYLCASSLAGLTYEQYFGPGTRLTVT.

This clone was picked up a small number of times. This rearrangement joins TRBV11-3 to TRBJ1-2; D is ambiguous. From germline, CDR1 is SGHNT and CDR2 YENEEA. CDR3 length: 16 residues. Trimming took 0 bases from V and 1 from J, leaving 12 bases between them. CDR3 amino acids: CASSLEVQSFNYGYTF. The CDR3 DNA follows: TGTGCCAGCAGCTTAGAGGTCCAGTCTTTTAACTATGGCTACACCTTC. The full variable domain, in which reference TRBV11-3 and TRBJ1-2 provide the parts outside the CDR3, is EAGVVQSPRYKIIEKKQPVAFWCNPISGHNTLYWYLQNLGQGPELLIRYENEEAVDDSQLPKDRFSAERLKGVDSTLKIQPAELGDSAVYLCASSLEVQSFNYGYTFGSGTRLTVV.

This chain links TRBV27 with TRBJ2-1, with D perhaps TRBD2 (6 bases). Trimming removed 8 bases from V and 2 bases from J, with 16 bases in between. Germline V lookup: CDR1 MNHEY, CDR2 SMNVEV (reference sequence). This CDR3 spans 15 amino acids. The DNA for the CDR3 is TGTGCCAGCGGCCCGCTAGCGTCCCCCTACAATGAGCAGTTCTTC. Translation gives CASGPLASPYNEQFF.

The genes are TRBV10-3 and TRBJ2-3, with 8 bases fitting TRBD1. This CDR3 has 16 amino acids. Trimming removed 3 bases from V and 3 bases from J; junction bases left unmatched: 8. CDR1 ENHRY and CDR2 SYGVKD come from the germline V gene. The CDR3 DNA reads as TGTGCCATCAGTGACCCGGACAGGGAGGTGACAGATACGCAGTATTTT. Protein sequence: CAISDPDREVTDTQYF.

The chain employs TRBV18 and TRBJ2-5; TRBD2 might be the D (5 bases). The CDR3 runs 14 residues. The germline V gene encodes CDR1 KGHSH and CDR2 LQKENI. Trimming took 2 bases from V and 6 from J, leaving 13 bases between them. CDR3 nucleotides: TGTGCCAGCTCACCATCGAGGGAAGGGAAGACCCAGTACTTC. This encodes CASSPSREGKTQYF.

The chain is built from TRBV7-2 and TRBJ2-7; 12 bases map to TRBD2. Trimming at V came to 3 bases and at J to 3 bases, leaving 0 bases not matched to a gene. The CDR3 is 14 amino acids. The germline V gene encodes CDR1 SGHTA and CDR2 FQGNSA. CDR3 DNA sequence: TGTGCCAGCAGCTTGGGACTAGCGGGCTACGAGCAGTACTTC. Protein sequence: CASSLGLAGYEQYF.

The chain uses TRBV28 and TRBJ1-5; TRBD1 matches 9 bases. Germline loops: CDR1 MDHEN, CDR2 SYDVKM. The length of the CDR3 is 16 residues. Germline trimming cut 5 bases from V and 7 bases from J; bases unmatched to any gene: 12. The CDR3 coding sequence is TGTGCCAGCAGTCCAACCGAGGGACAGGGTGCCCAGCCCCAGCATTTT. Its protein product is CASSPTEGQGAQPQHF.

The CDR3 loop is CASRRLAGGFGETQYF. In DNA, the CDR3 is TGTGCCAGCAGAAGACTAGCGGGAGGTTTCGGCGAGACCCAGTACTTC. The chain combines TRBV2 with TRBJ2-5; 13 nucleotides agree with TRBD2. The CDR3 is 16 amino acids. CDR1 is SNHLY, CDR2 FYNNEI, per germline. The V and J ends lost 6 bases and 5 bases, in that order; junction bases with no gene match: 9.

The chain joins TRBV27 to TRBJ2-1; D is possibly TRBD1 (6 bases). Germline loops: CDR1 MNHEY, CDR2 SMNVEV (reference sequence). Trimming took off 6 bases at V and 12 bases at J, with 18 bases between the two ends. CDR3 length: 13 residues. CDR3 loop: CASSPQPVRGQFF. The DNA of the CDR3 is TGTGCCAGCAGCCCACAACCCGTCAGGGGGCAGTTCTTC.

The V gene is TRBV5-1, the J gene TRBJ2-5; TRBD2 matches 8 bases. V shed 1 base, J shed 5 bases, and the junction held 7 bases outside the gene matches. This CDR3 comprises 15 residues. Per the germline V gene, CDR1 is SGHRS and CDR2 is YFSETQ. The CDR3 region is CASSLTGGPGETQYF. The CDR3 coding sequence is TGCGCCAGCAGCTTGACGGGGGGGCCGGGGGAGACCCAGTACTTC. The complete variable domain, with remaining parts taken from reference TRBV5-1 and TRBJ2-5, reads KAGVTQTPRYLIKTRGQQVTLSCSPISGHRSVSWYQQTPGQGLQFLFEYFSETQRNKGNFPGRFSGRQFSNSRSEMNVSTLELGDSALYLCASSLTGGPGETQYFGPGTRLLVL.

V gene TRBV7-9 combines with J gene TRBJ1-1; 8 positions match TRBD1. The J segment lost 4 bases and the V segment lost 8 bases, leaving 9 bases of the junction unmatched. CDR3 length: 14 residues. Germline CDR1 reads SEHNR; CDR2 reads FQNEAQ (reference sequence). CDR3: CASGRRGQFTEAFF. The CDR3 region has the DNA TGTGCCAGCGGCCGCAGGGGGCAGTTCACTGAAGCTTTCTTT.

The genes are TRBV27 and TRBJ2-1; 10 bases map to TRBD1. CDR1 and CDR2 from the germline V gene are MNHEY and SMNVEV (reference sequence). J lost 10 bases, V lost 7 bases, and 16 bases had no gene match. The CDR3 runs to 16 residues. Here the CDR3 DNA reads TGTGCCAGCATTGCACCAGGGGACAGGGGTCGACGGGAGCAGTTCTTC. Residues: CASIAPGDRGRREQFF.

The chain employs TRBV7-9 and TRBJ2-5, with no clear D. The CDR3 extends over 14 amino acids. Germline lookup yields CDR1 SEHNR and CDR2 FQNEAQ (reference sequence). The ends were cut back, 1 base at V and 5 bases at J, with 11 bases in the middle. The CDR3 is CASSLVSGEETQYF. The CDR3 DNA follows: TGTGCCAGCAGCTTAGTGTCTGGAGAGGAGACCCAGTACTTC. Full variable domain (outside the CDR3, taken from reference TRBV7-9 and TRBJ2-5): DTGVSQNPRHKITKRGQNVTFRCDPISEHNRLYWYRQTLGQGPEFLTYFQNEAQLEKSRLLSDRFSAERPKGSFSTLEIQRTEQGDSAMYLCASSLVSGEETQYFGPGTRLLVL.

The chain is built from TRBV28 and TRBJ2-1; TRBD1 agrees at 7 bases. CDR3 size: 17 residues. The V gene end was trimmed by 4 bases and the J gene end by 3 bases; junction bases not matched to a gene: 12. The germline V gene encodes CDR1 MDHEN and CDR2 SYDVKM. The CDR3, as DNA: TGTGCCAGCAGTTCCAAACAGGGGAATTCCTTCTACAATGAGCAGTTCTTC. Protein product: CASSSKQGNSFYNEQFF.

The sample holds a few counts of this clone. V gene TRBV19 combines with J gene TRBJ1-1; 10 positions match TRBD1. This CDR3 comprises 14 residues. Trimming took 10 bases from V and 10 from J; bases not matched to a gene: 15. Germline V gene lookup returns CDR1 LNHDA and CDR2 SQIVND (reference sequence). CDR3 sequence (DNA): TGTGCCACCATCCCCGGGACAGGGGCCCCCGGAGCTTTCTTT. This sequence encodes CATIPGTGAPGAFF.

The chain uses TRBV7-9 and TRBJ1-1; maybe TRBD1 (5 bases). V dropped 3 bases and J dropped 5 bases, with 13 bases sitting between them. The V gene's germline CDR1 is SEHNR and CDR2 FQNEAQ (reference sequence). The CDR3 totals 14 residues. This chain's CDR3 is CASSLGPRVTEAFF. The CDR3 DNA reads as TGTGCCAGCAGCTTGGGACCCAGGGTTACTGAAGCTTTCTTT.

Here the CDR3 reads CASSLTSGRVTGELFF. CDR3 sequence (DNA): TGTGCCAGCAGCTTAACTAGCGGGAGGGTCACCGGGGAGCTGTTTTTT. The chain recombines TRBV7-3 with TRBJ2-2; TRBD2 matches at 11 bases. CDR1 is SGHTA, CDR2 FQGTGA, per germline. Trimming at V came to 0 bases and at J to 4 bases, leaving 1 base not matched to a gene. The length of the CDR3 is 16 residues.

In DNA form, the CDR3 reads TGTGCCAGCAGCAGGGTCCGCAAGAATGGGGATCAGTTCTTC. Protein sequence: CASSRVRKNGDQFF. This chain connects TRBV21-1 to TRBJ2-1. TRBV21-1 is described as a pseudogene. The CDR3 is 14 amino acids.

This chain connects TRBV6-5 to TRBJ2-7, with 11 bases aligning to TRBD2. CDR3 length: 15 amino acids. Trimming removed 5 bases from V and 3 bases from J; junction bases left unmatched: 6. Germline V gives CDR1 MNHEY, CDR2 SVGAGI. Written as DNA, the CDR3 is TGTGCCAGCAGTCCTAGCGGGGGGTTGCTCTACGAGCAGTACTTC. The encoded protein is CASSPSGGLLYEQYF.

V usage is TRBV5-1 and J usage is TRBJ2-1; no clear D. V shed 1 base and J shed 2 bases, with 4 bases lying between them. In germline, CDR1 is SGHRS, CDR2 YFSETQ. CDR3 length equals 13 residues. The CDR3 loop is CASSLIPYNEQFF. CDR3 DNA: TGCGCCAGCAGCTTGATACCCTACAATGAGCAGTTCTTC.

The V call is TRBV14, the J call TRBJ2-6; D is possibly TRBD2 (6 bases). The CDR3 consists of 16 residues. Per germline, CDR1 SGHDN and CDR2 FVKESK. The V end was cut by 3 bases, the J end by 1 base, with 10 bases between. CDR3 residues: CASSQYGGSGANVLTF. DNA for the CDR3: TGTGCCAGCAGCCAGTACGGAGGGTCTGGGGCCAACGTCCTGACTTTC. Based on the CDR3 plus reference TRBV14 and TRBJ2-6, the full variable domain is EAGVTQFPSHSVIEKGQTVTLRCDPISGHDNLYWYRRVMGKEIKFLLHFVKESKQDESGMPNNRFLAERTGGTYSTLKVQPAELEDSGVYFCASSQYGGSGANVLTFGAGSRLTVL.